This T cell receptor beta chain is drawn from a study of T cell responses to AZD1222 COVID-19 vaccine. Study context: Analysis merged second doses at about 4 or about 12 weeks.

Comment on this clone: Its specificity is unknown.

V shed 6 bases and J shed 4 bases, with 15 bases lying between them. Germline values: CDR1 SNHLY, CDR2 FYNNEI. The CDR3 totals 15 residues. Assay used: immunoSEQ multiplex PCR; TCRdb lists only in-frame clones, some missing. The sample has about 98,000 clones, around 90% seen once. Study outcomes and limitations: Among those given AZD1222, only six were seropositive at baseline. Clonal diversity was possibly underestimated; the donors were predominantly white British and more often female. Reportedly, nearly half of unique spike TCRs recognized epitopes outside B.1.351/B.1.1.7 mutations.

Sequences were derived from peripheral blood, sampled on day 0 of AZD1222 vaccination. This chain connects TRBV2 to TRBJ2-2; tentatively, D is TRBD1 or TRBD2 (6 bases each). The sequence was collected from an adult in good health. The CDR3 here is CASRPIRGRTGELFF. The CDR3 nucleotides are TGTGCCAGCAGACCTATTCGGGGGCGCACCGGGGAGCTGTTTTTT.